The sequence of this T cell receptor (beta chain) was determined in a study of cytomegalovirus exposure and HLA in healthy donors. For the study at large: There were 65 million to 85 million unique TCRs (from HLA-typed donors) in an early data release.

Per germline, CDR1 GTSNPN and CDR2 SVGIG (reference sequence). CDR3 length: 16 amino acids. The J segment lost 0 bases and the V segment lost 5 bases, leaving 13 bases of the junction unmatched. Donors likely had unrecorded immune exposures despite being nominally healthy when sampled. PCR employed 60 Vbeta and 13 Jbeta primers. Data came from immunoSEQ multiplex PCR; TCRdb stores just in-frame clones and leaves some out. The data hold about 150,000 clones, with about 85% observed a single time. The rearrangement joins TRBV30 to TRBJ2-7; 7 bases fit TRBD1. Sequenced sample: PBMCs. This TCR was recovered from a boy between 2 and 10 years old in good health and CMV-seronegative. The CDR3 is CAWLKPKQGSSYEQYF. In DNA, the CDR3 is TGTGCCTGGCTCAAACCTAAACAGGGGTCCTCCTACGAGCAGTACTTC.